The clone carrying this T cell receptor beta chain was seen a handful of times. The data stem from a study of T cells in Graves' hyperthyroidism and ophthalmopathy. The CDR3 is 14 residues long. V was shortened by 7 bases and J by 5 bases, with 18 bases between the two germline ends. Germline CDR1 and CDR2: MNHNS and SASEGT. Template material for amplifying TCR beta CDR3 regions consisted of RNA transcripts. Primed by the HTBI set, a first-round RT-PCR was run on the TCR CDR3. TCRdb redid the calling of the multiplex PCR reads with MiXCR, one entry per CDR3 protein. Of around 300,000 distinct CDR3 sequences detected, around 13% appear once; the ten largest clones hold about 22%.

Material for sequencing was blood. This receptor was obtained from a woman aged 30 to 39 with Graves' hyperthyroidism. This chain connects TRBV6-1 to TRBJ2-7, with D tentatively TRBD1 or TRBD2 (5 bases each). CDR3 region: CASTSGTQGHEQYF. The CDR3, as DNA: TGTGCCAGCACCTCCGGGACCCAAGGGCACGAGCAGTACTTC.